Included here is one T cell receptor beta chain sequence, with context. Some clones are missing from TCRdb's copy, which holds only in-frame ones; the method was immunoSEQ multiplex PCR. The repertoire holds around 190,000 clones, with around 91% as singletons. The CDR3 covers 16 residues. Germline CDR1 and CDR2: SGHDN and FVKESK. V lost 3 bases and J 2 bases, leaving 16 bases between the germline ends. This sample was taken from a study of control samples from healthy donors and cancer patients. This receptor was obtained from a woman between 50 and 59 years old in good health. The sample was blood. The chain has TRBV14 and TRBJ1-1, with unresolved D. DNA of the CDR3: TGTGCCAGCAGCCAGGCAGGCATAATATTAAACACTGAAGCTTTCTTT. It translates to CASSQAGIILNTEAFF.